Reported below is one T cell receptor beta chain. The antigen is undetermined. Measured with immunoSEQ multiplex PCR; TCRdb has only the in-frame clones, and not every one. The sample lists about 47,000 clones; around four fifths were seen once. The source of the sample is a study of OX40 agonist ivuxolimab in advanced cancers. Germline V gene sequence: CDR1 MNHEY, CDR2 SVGAGI. The CDR3 is 14 amino acids. Germline trimming cut 6 bases from V and 8 bases from J; bases unmatched to any gene: 10. Study-wide results and limits: Both blood CD4+ and CD8+ T cells showed clonal growth by week 6 at 0.1 to 3.0 mg/kg.

The chain employs TRBV6-5 and TRBJ1-2; 9 bases are shared with TRBD1. This TCR came from an adult with an advanced solid tumor such as melanoma, head and neck, liver or kidney cancer. Sequenced here: CD4+ or CD8+ T cells sorted from blood, sampled in a trial of the OX40 agonist ivuxolimab. The CDR3 DNA sequence: TGTGCCAGCAGACCACAGGGGGCCCGGGGAGGCTACACCTTC. It is translated as CASRPQGARGGYTF.